The 23 T cell receptor beta chains below all came from one sample that was sequenced in a study of CD8+CD57+ T cells in acquired aplastic anemia. TCR beta VDJ and CDR3 profiling used genomic DNA as template. TCRdb processed the reads anew with MiXCR; each CDR3 protein has one entry. Of fewer than 100,000 distinct CDR3 sequences in the sample, roughly half are singletons; the top ten hold approximately 60%. Sequencing input: sorted CD4+, CD8+, or CD8+CD57+ T cells (not recorded which) from PBMCs. The receptors were gathered from a human donor in good health, serving as a control.

The V and J genes are TRBV20-1 and TRBJ2-7; 8 nucleotides agree with TRBD2. V shed 1 base and J 2 bases; nucleotides not matched to a gene: 4. Per germline, CDR1 DFQATT and CDR2 SNEGSKA (reference sequence). The CDR3 is made up of 14 amino acids. Here the CDR3 reads CSARVSGSAYEQYF. The CDR3 DNA is TGCAGTGCTAGAGTAAGCGGGAGTGCCTACGAGCAGTACTTC.

This clonotype has a single count. The J gene is TRBJ2-6, the V gene TRBV10-2; D unclear. V gave up 0 bases and J gave up 0 bases, with 9 bases separating them. From germline, CDR1 is WSHSY and CDR2 SAAADI. The CDR3 contains 17 residues. The CDR3 DNA sequence: TGCGCCAGCAGTGAGTCGGAATCCCACTCTGGGGCCAACGTCCTGACTTTC. It encodes CASSESESHSGANVLTF.

This chain links TRBV9 with TRBJ1-2; D uncertain. CDR3 size: 13 residues. The ends were cut back, 3 bases at V and 2 bases at J, with 8 bases in the middle. CDR1 and CDR2 from the germline V gene are SGDLS and YYNGEE. The CDR3 reads CASSGTVNYGYTF. In DNA, the CDR3 is TGTGCCAGCAGCGGGACCGTCAACTATGGCTACACCTTC.

The genes are TRBV2 and TRBJ2-7; a weak D match, TRBD1 (6 bases). Between the trimmed V and J ends, which lost 0 bases and 3 bases, there was a span of 9 bases. Germline V gene lookup returns CDR1 SNHLY and CDR2 FYNNEI. The CDR3 covers 14 residues. The CDR3 region has the DNA TGTGCCAGCAGTGAAGCGGGCAGGGGCTACGAGCAGTACTTC. The encoded protein is CASSEAGRGYEQYF.

The chain employs TRBV27 and TRBJ2-2, with TRBD2 matching over 12 bases. This CDR3 comprises 16 residues. Germline CDR1 reads MNHEY; CDR2 reads SMNVEV (reference sequence). Losses at the gene ends were 2 bases for V and 5 bases for J; bases not matched to a gene: 3. CDR3: CASSLTSGGRTGELFF. The CDR3 DNA reads as TGTGCCAGCAGTTTAACTAGCGGGGGGAGGACCGGGGAGCTGTTTTTT.

This clonotype was observed a few times. This chain uses TRBV6-1 with TRBJ2-2; D remains unclear. Deletions cut 1 base from V and 8 bases from J, with 14 bases between. CDR1 MNHNS and CDR2 SASEGT come from the germline V gene. The CDR3 extends over 15 amino acids. The CDR3 loop reads CASSEDVGSSGELFF. DNA for the CDR3: TGTGCCAGCAGTGAAGATGTCGGGTCTTCTGGGGAGCTGTTTTTT.

The V gene is TRBV6-1, the J gene TRBJ1-6; TRBD1 aligns across 8 bases. The V segment lost 4 bases and the J segment 11 bases; nucleotides outside the gene matches: 7. CDR3 size: 14 residues. From germline, CDR1 is MNHNS and CDR2 SASEGT. Written as DNA, the CDR3 is TGTGCCAGCAGTGTGACAGGGGTAGGTCCACCCCTCCACTTT. Translated: CASSVTGVGPPLHF.

The rearrangement uses TRBV5-1 and TRBJ2-3; 7 bases map to TRBD2. This CDR3 has 15 amino acids. The germline V gene encodes CDR1 SGHRS and CDR2 YFSETQ. After removal of 2 bases from V and 0 bases from J, the junction contained 3 bases not matched to a gene. DNA for the CDR3: TGCGCCAGCAGCTTCGGGGGGTTTAGCACAGATACGCAGTATTTT. Translating it yields CASSFGGFSTDTQYF.

In this sample, this clonotype turned up many times. The J gene is TRBJ1-2, the V gene TRBV7-6; D possibly corresponds to TRBD1 (5 bases). This CDR3 spans 13 amino acids. The germline V and J ends were trimmed by 3 bases and 2 bases, with 7 bases remaining between them. The germline CDR1 and CDR2 sequences are SGHVS and FNYEAQ. The CDR3 DNA follows: TGTGCCAGCAGCTTGGGGGGGAACTATGGCTACACCTTC. Amino acids: CASSLGGNYGYTF.

This clonotype has ten or more counts. V gene TRBV12-3 or TRBV12-4 combines with J gene TRBJ2-7; 9 bases map to TRBD1. The CDR3 runs to 14 residues. V was clipped by 5 bases and J by 5 bases; unmatched bases: 7. Here the CDR3 DNA reads TGTGCCAGCAGTCTGGACAGGGGCGAGAACGAGCAGTACTTC. Encoded protein: CASSLDRGENEQYF.

Comments on this clonotype: One junction end disagrees with the germline gene, perhaps due to a read error. The CDR3 sequence is CASHNGGTGHF. The CDR3 nucleotides read TGTGCCAGCCATAATGGGGGGACAGGGCACTTC. The chain is built from TRBV2 and TRBJ2-7; 9 bases match TRBD1. Germline assignment: CDR1 SNHLY and CDR2 FYNNEI. CDR3 size: 11 residues.

This clonotype was seen only a few times. V usage is TRBV5-1 and J usage is TRBJ2-2, with D maybe TRBD1 (5 bases). Germline V gene data show CDR1 as SGHRS and CDR2 as YFSETQ. V lost 0 bases and J 3 bases, leaving 9 bases between the germline ends. This CDR3 is 15 amino acids long. The CDR3 sequence is CASSLAGSDTGELFF. DNA of the CDR3: TGCGCCAGCAGCTTGGCAGGGTCCGACACCGGGGAGCTGTTTTTT. The full variable domain, completed using reference TRBV5-1 and TRBJ2-2, is KAGVTQTPRYLIKTRGQQVTLSCSPISGHRSVSWYQQTPGQGLQFLFEYFSETQRNKGNFPGRFSGRQFSNSRSEMNVSTLELGDSALYLCASSLAGSDTGELFFGEGSRLTVL.

The sample holds a few counts of this clonotype. It may be a read error: a sequence one base away is much more abundant. The chain has TRBV19 and TRBJ1-1; D remains ambiguous. Per germline, CDR1 LNHDA and CDR2 SQIVND (reference sequence). This CDR3 is built from 12 residues. The CDR3 loop reads CASGMLGTEAFF. The CDR3 DNA follows: TGTGCCAGTGGTATGTTAGGGACTGAAGCTTTCTTT.

The V and J genes are TRBV24-1 and TRBJ1-5, with D unclear. The length of the CDR3 is 15 residues. V was trimmed by 2 bases and J by 7 bases, leaving 14 bases between them. Germline values: CDR1 KGHDR, CDR2 SFDVKD. The CDR3 coding sequence is TGTGCCACCAGTGATTCGTGGGGTCCGGGACAGCCCCAGCATTTT. Translating gives CATSDSWGPGQPQHF.

This clonotype was seen many times. The rearrangement joins TRBV24-1 to TRBJ2-1; D ambiguous. Germline CDR1 KGHDR, CDR2 SFDVKD. The CDR3 is 12 residues long. V lost 5 bases and J lost 5, with 6 bases in between. The chain's CDR3 is CATSVQDNEQFF. CDR3 DNA: TGTGCCACCAGTGTGCAGGACAATGAGCAGTTCTTC.

V and J are TRBV29-1 and TRBJ1-1; no clear D gene. V was trimmed by 7 bases and J by 5 bases, leaving 11 bases between them. The CDR3 is 11 residues long. The germline V gene encodes CDR1 SQVTM and CDR2 ANQGSEA. The CDR3 nucleotides are TGCAGCGCTGCTTGGGGAACTGAAGCTTTCTTT. Amino acids: CSAAWGTEAFF.

This clonotype was seen a handful of times. The chain recombines TRBV15 with TRBJ1-1; D is ambiguous. In germline, CDR1 is LNHNV, CDR2 YYDKDF (reference sequence). The CDR3 runs 14 residues. Trimming cost V 5 bases and J 1 base, with 11 bases left between them. In DNA form, the CDR3 reads TGTGCCACCAGCTACCATGAGGGGAACACTGAAGCTTTCTTT. Protein: CATSYHEGNTEAFF.

In this sample, this clonotype turned up once. This chain uses TRBV9 with TRBJ2-7; TRBD1 matches at 10 bases. The CDR3 covers 14 residues. CDR1 SGDLS and CDR2 YYNGEE come from the germline V gene. V lost 3 bases to trimming and J lost 7 bases; unmatched junction nucleotides: 7. The CDR3 loop reads CASSAGTGAGEQYF. For the CDR3, the DNA is TGTGCCAGCAGCGCCGGGACAGGGGCAGGAGAGCAGTACTTC.

This clonotype has more than one count but fewer than ten. The V call is TRBV30, the J call TRBJ1-5; the D gene is possibly TRBD1 (6 bases). The CDR3 consists of 15 residues. Trimming shortened V by 1 base and J by 6 bases, and 16 bases separated the two germline ends. Looked up from germline, CDR1 is GTSNPN and CDR2 is SVGIG (reference sequence). The CDR3 nucleotides read TGTGCCTGGAGTGCAGGCACAGGGCGCGGTCAGCCCCAGCATTTT. It yields the protein CAWSAGTGRGQPQHF.

The chain employs TRBV29-1 and TRBJ1-1; D is unclear. CDR1 is SQVTM, CDR2 ANQGSEA, per germline. CDR3 length: 14 residues. The chain's CDR3 is CSAADLGVDTEAFF. The CDR3 DNA reads TGCAGTGCCGCTGATTTGGGCGTTGACACTGAAGCTTTCTTT.

This sequence joins TRBV2 and TRBJ2-1; D may be TRBD2 (5 bases). V dropped 1 base and J dropped 5 bases, with 9 bases sitting between them. This CDR3 is built from 14 residues. The germline V gene encodes CDR1 SNHLY and CDR2 FYNNEI. The CDR3 spells CASSEVSSDNEQFF. The CDR3 DNA is TGTGCCAGCAGTGAAGTTAGTAGCGACAATGAGCAGTTCTTC.

In regard to this clonotype: A clone one base away is much larger, so this may be a read error. The J gene is TRBJ2-7, the V gene TRBV3-1, with 7 bases that match TRBD2. The CDR3 extends over 14 amino acids. The germline V gene encodes CDR1 LGHDT and CDR2 YNNKEL (reference sequence). V shed 1 base, J shed 9 bases, and the junction held 9 bases outside the gene matches. The CDR3 sequence: CASSQGAGEDGQYF. The CDR3 bases are TGTGCCAGCAGCCAAGGGGCGGGAGAGGACGGGCAGTACTTC.

There are a few counts of this clonotype. The rearrangement links TRBV5-1 to TRBJ2-2; D may be TRBD1 or TRBD2 (5 bases each). This CDR3 is built from 16 residues. V was cut by 4 bases and J by 6 bases, with 19 bases left in between. The germline gives CDR1 SGHRS, CDR2 YFSETQ. The CDR3 sequence is CASSGTEAFSAGELFF. Written as DNA, the CDR3 is TGCGCCAGCAGCGGGACGGAAGCGTTTTCAGCCGGGGAGCTGTTTTTT.